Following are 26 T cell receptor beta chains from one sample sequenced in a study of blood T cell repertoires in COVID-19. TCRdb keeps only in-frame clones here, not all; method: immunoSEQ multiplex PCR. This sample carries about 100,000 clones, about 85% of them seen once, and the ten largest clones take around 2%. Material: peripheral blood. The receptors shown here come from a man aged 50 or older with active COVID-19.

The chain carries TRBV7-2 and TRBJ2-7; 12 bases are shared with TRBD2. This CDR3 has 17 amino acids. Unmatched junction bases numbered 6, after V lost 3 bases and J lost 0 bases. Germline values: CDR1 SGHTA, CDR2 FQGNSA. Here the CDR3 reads CASSFAGLAGRSYEQYF. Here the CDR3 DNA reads TGTGCCAGCAGCTTCGCCGGACTAGCGGGGCGCTCCTACGAGCAGTACTTC.

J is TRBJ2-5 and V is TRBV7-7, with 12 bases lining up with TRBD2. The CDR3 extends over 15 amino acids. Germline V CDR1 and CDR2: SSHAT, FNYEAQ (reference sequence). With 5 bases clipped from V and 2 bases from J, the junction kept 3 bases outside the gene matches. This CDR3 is CASSPTSGGQETQYF. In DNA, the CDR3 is TGTGCCAGCAGCCCGACTAGCGGGGGACAAGAGACCCAGTACTTC.

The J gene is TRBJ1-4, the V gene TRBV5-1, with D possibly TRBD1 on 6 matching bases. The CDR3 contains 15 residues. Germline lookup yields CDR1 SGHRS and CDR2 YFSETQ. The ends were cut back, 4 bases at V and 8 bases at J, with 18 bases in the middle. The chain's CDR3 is CASSPNEGGREKLFF. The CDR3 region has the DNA TGCGCCAGCAGCCCCAATGAGGGGGGGCGCGAAAAACTGTTTTTT.

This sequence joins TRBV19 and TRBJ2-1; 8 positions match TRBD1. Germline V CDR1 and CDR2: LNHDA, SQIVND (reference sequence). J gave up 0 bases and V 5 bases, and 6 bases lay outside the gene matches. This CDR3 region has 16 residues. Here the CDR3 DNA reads TGTGCCAGTAGTGGCGGGGACAGGAGCTCCTACAATGAGCAGTTCTTC. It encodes CASSGGDRSSYNEQFF.

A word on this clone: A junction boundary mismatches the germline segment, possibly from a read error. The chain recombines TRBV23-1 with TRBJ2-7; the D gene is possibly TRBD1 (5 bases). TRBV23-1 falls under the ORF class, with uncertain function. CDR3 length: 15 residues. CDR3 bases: TGCGCCAGCAGTCAGGCCGAAGGGGCCTCCTACGAGCAGTGCTTC. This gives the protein CASSQAEGASYEQCF.

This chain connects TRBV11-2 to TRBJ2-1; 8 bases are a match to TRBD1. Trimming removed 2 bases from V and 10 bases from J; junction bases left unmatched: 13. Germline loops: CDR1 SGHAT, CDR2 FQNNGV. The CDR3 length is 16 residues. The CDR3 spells CASSLRTGQDTAEQFF. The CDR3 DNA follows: TGTGCCAGCAGCTTAAGAACGGGACAGGATACCGCGGAGCAGTTCTTC.

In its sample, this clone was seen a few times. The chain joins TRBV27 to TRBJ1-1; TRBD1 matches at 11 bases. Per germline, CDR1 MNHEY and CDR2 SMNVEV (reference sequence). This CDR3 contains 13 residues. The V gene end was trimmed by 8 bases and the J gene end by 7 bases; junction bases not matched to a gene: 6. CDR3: CASSGQGAREAFF. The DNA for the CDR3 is TGTGCCAGCTCCGGACAGGGGGCACGTGAAGCTTTCTTT.

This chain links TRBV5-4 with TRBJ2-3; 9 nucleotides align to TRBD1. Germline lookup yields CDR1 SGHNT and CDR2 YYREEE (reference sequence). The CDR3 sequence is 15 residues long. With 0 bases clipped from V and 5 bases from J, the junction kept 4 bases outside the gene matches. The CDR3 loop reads CASSLGQGGGDTQYF. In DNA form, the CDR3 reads TGTGCCAGCAGCTTGGGACAGGGGGGGGGAGATACGCAGTATTTT.

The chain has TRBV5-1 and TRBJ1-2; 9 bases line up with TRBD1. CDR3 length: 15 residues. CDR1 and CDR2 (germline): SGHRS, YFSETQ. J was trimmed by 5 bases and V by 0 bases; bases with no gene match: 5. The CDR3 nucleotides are TGCGCCAGCAGCTTGGGGGGACAGGGTCGATATGGCTACACCTTC. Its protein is CASSLGGQGRYGYTF.

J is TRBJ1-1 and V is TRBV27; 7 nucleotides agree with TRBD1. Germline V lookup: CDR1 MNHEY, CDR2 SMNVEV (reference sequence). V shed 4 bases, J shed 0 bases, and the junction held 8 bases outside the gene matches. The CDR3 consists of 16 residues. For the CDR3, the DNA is TGTGCCAGCAGTTCTAACAGGGGCCCGATGAACACTGAAGCTTTCTTT. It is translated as CASSSNRGPMNTEAFF.

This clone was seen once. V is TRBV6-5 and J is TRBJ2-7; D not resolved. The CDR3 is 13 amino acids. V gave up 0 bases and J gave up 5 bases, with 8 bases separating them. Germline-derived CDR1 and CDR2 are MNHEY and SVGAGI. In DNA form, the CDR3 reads TGTGCCAGCAGTTACTCTCTCGACAACGAGCAGTACTTC. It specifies CASSYSLDNEQYF.

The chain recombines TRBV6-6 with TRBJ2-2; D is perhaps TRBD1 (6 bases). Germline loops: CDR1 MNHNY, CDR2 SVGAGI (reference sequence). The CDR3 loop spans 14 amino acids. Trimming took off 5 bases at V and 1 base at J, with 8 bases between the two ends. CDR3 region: CASSRGLNTGELFF. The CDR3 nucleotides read TGTGCCAGCAGTAGGGGGTTGAACACCGGGGAGCTGTTTTTT.

CDR3: CASSLAGTGTMNTEAFF. The CDR3 DNA reads TGTGCCAGCAGCTTAGCCGGGACAGGGACTATGAACACTGAAGCTTTCTTT. V usage is TRBV7-2 and J usage is TRBJ1-1; 9 nucleotides match TRBD1. The germline V gene has CDR1 SGHTA and CDR2 FQGNSA. This CDR3 spans 17 amino acids. The J segment lost 0 bases and the V segment lost 0 bases, leaving 5 bases of the junction unmatched.

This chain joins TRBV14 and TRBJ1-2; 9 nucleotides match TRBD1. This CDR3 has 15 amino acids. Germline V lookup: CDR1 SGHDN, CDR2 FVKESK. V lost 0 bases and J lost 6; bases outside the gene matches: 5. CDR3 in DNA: TGTGCCAGCAGCCAAGATCTACAGGGGGCGAATGGCTACACCTTC. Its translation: CASSQDLQGANGYTF.

CDR3 in amino acids: CASSLVGTSYEQYF. The CDR3 region has the DNA TGTGCCAGCAGCTTGGTCGGGACTAGCTACGAGCAGTACTTC. This chain connects TRBV5-6 to TRBJ2-7; TRBD2 agrees at 8 bases. The J segment lost 3 bases and the V segment lost 0 bases, leaving 2 bases of the junction unmatched. Germline CDR1 SGHDT, CDR2 YYEEEE. The CDR3 spans 14 residues.

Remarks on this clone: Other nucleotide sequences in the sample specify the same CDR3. CDR3 region: CASSLGGELTGELFF. The DNA for the CDR3 is TGTGCCAGCAGCTTAGGCGGGGAACTCACTGGGGAGCTGTTTTTT. The V and J genes are TRBV11-3 and TRBJ2-2; D may be TRBD2 (6 bases). With 1 base removed from V and 8 bases from J, the gap between germline ends came to 14 bases. Germline assignment: CDR1 SGHNT and CDR2 YENEEA. This CDR3 contains 15 residues.

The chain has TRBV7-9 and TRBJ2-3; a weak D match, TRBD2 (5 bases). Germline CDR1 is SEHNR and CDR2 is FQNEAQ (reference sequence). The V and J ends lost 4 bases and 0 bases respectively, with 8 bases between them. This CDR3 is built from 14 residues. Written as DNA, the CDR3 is TGTGCCAGCAGCTCCGCGGGTAGCACAGATACGCAGTATTTT. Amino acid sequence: CASSSAGSTDTQYF.

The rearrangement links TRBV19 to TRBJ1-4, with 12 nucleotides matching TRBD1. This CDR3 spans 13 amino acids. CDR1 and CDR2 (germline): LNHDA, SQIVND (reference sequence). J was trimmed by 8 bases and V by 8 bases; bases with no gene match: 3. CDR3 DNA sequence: TGTGCCAGTTCCGGGACAGGGGGCGAAAAACTGTTTTTT. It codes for CASSGTGGEKLFF.

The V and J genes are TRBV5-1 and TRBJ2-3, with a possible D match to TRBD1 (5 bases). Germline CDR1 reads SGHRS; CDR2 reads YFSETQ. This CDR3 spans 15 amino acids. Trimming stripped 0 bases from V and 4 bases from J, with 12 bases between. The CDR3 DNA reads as TGCGCCAGCAGCTTGGAGGGCAGGGCCGCAGATACGCAGTATTTT. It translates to CASSLEGRAADTQYF.

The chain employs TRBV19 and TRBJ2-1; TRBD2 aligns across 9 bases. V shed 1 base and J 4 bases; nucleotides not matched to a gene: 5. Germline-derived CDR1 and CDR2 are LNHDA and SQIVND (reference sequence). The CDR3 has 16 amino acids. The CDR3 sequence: CASSIGVLAGYNEQFF. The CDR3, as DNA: TGTGCCAGTAGTATAGGGGTCCTAGCGGGGTACAATGAGCAGTTCTTC.

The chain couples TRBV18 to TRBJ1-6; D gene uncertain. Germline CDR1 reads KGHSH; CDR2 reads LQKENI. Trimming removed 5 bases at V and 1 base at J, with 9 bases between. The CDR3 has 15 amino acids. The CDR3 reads CASSTEGSYNSPLHF. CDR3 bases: TGTGCCAGCTCAACGGAGGGATCCTATAATTCACCCCTCCACTTT.

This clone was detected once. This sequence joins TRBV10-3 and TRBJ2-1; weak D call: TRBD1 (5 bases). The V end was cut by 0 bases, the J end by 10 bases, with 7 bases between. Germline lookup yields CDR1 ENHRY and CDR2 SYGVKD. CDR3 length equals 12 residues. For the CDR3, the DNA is TGTGCCATCAGTGAGTCGAAGGGGGAGCAGTTCTTC. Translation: CAISESKGEQFF.

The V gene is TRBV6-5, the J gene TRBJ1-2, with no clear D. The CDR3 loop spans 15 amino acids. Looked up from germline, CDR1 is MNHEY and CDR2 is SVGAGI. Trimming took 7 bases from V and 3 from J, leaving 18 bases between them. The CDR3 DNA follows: TGTGCCAGCACCCCCGGGAGGATGACTGACTATGGCTACACCTTC. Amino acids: CASTPGRMTDYGYTF.

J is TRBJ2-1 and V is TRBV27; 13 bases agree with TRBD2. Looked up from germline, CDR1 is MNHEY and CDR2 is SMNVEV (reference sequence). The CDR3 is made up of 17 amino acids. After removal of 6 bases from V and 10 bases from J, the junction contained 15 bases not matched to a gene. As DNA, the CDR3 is TGTGCCAGCAGCCCCCGATTGACTAGCGGGGGGCCCCGGGAGCAGTTCTTC. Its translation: CASSPRLTSGGPREQFF.

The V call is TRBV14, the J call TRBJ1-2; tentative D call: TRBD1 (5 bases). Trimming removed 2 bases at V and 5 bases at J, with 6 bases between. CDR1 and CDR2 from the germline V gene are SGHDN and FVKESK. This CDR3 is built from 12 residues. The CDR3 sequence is CASSQQGYGYTF. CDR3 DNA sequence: TGTGCCAGCAGCCAACAGGGTTATGGCTACACCTTC.

The CDR3 nucleotides are TGTGCCAGCAGCAGGGGACCGAACTATGGCTACACCTTC. Residues: CASSRGPNYGYTF. The chain couples TRBV6-5 to TRBJ1-2; the D gene is possibly TRBD1 (6 bases). Germline CDR1 MNHEY, CDR2 SVGAGI. CDR3 length: 13 amino acids. The V end lost 6 bases, the J end lost 2 bases, and 10 bases lay between the germline ends.